Presented here are 28 T cell receptor beta chains from one specimen sequenced in a study of T cells in Graves' hyperthyroidism and ophthalmopathy. Authors of the study amplified TCR beta CDR3 regions from RNA transcripts. The primer set for the first-round RT-PCR of the TCR CDR3 was HTBI. From the multiplex PCR reads, TCRdb called clonotypes with MiXCR, one entry per CDR3 protein. The sample lists some 700,000 distinct CDR3 sequences; roughly 17% were seen once. Sequencing input: blood. These receptors were taken from a middle-aged man with Graves' hyperthyroidism.

This sequence joins TRBV10-1 and TRBJ2-1; no reliable D call. V dropped 10 bases and J dropped 9 bases, with 19 bases sitting between them. Germline CDR1 is WNHNN and CDR2 is SYGVQD (reference sequence). This CDR3 contains 13 residues. CDR3 amino acids: CATKAAGPGEQFF. The CDR3 bases are TGCGCCACCAAGGCGGCCGGGCCGGGTGAGCAGTTCTTC.

This clonotype was picked up many times. V usage is TRBV7-4 and J usage is TRBJ2-7; D is unclear. V was shortened by 1 base and J by 5 bases, with 9 bases between the two germline ends. CDR1 is SGHVT, CDR2 SQSDAQ, per germline. The CDR3 is made up of 13 amino acids. The CDR3 region has the DNA TGTGCCAGCAGCTTAGTCATAACCCACGAGCAGTACTTC. Encoded protein: CASSLVITHEQYF.

This chain uses TRBV19 with TRBJ1-6; the D is unclear. V lost 6 bases, J lost 6 bases, and 9 bases lay in between. The CDR3 totals 13 residues. The germline CDR1 and CDR2 sequences are LNHDA and SQIVND (reference sequence). CDR3 DNA sequence: TGTGCCAGTAGGGACTTGGGTAATTCACCCCTCCACTTT. Translating it yields CASRDLGNSPLHF.

Ten or more counts support this clonotype. This chain joins TRBV18 and TRBJ2-3, with D possibly being TRBD1 (5 bases). Trimming removed 4 bases at V and 4 bases at J, with 9 bases between. This CDR3 contains 13 residues. Germline-derived CDR1 and CDR2 are KGHSH and LQKENI. CDR3 bases: TGTGCCAGCTCACGTTCAGGGTCAGATACGCAGTATTTT. As protein: CASSRSGSDTQYF.

Comments on this clonotype: This clone may be a read error of a much larger clone one base away. The V gene is TRBV28, the J gene TRBJ2-1, with 8 bases matching TRBD1. The germline V gene encodes CDR1 MDHEN and CDR2 SYDVKM. The CDR3 covers 15 residues. CDR3 in amino acids: CTSSLRQGNDNEQFF. The CDR3, as DNA: TGTACCAGCAGTTTAAGACAGGGGAATGACAATGAGCAGTTCTTC. The full variable domain, completed using reference TRBV28 and TRBJ2-1, is DVKVTQSSRYLVKRTGEKVFLECVQDMDHENMFWYRQDPGLGLRLIYFSYDVKMKEKGDIPEGYSVSREKKERFSLILESASTNQTSMYLCTSSLRQGNDNEQFFGPGTRLTVL.

There are many counts of this clonotype. This chain links TRBV28 with TRBJ1-5, with 7 bases matching TRBD1. J was trimmed by 4 bases and V by 6 bases; bases with no gene match: 9. The CDR3 spans 15 residues. Germline V gene lookup returns CDR1 MDHEN and CDR2 SYDVKM. In DNA, the CDR3 is TGTGCCAGCAGCCAGGGACAGCGACCTAATCAGCCCCAGCATTTT. Translation: CASSQGQRPNQPQHF.

The V call is TRBV7-3, the J call TRBJ1-2; D ambiguous. Germline V gives CDR1 SGHTA, CDR2 FQGTGA. The CDR3 extends over 13 amino acids. Trimming shortened V by 2 bases and J by 8 bases, and 12 bases separated the two germline ends. CDR3 sequence (DNA): TGTGCCAGCAGCTTATCGCGGGAAGGCGGCTACACCTTC. This codes for CASSLSREGGYTF.

This clonotype was detected ten times or more. The V gene is TRBV10-3, the J gene TRBJ2-5, with D perhaps TRBD2 (7 bases). Between the trimmed V and J ends, which lost 3 bases and 5 bases, there was a span of 19 bases. The CDR3 length is 16 residues. Germline V CDR1 and CDR2: ENHRY, SYGVKD. CDR3 in amino acids: CAISDHQSGGAETQYF. In nucleotides, the CDR3 is TGTGCCATCAGTGACCACCAGTCGGGGGGCGCGGAGACCCAGTACTTC.

With respect to this clonotype: A much larger clone lies a single base off, so this may be a read error. This chain uses TRBV20-1 with TRBJ2-3; D is undetermined. The CDR3 is 15 residues long. V lost 0 bases, J lost 0 bases, and 10 bases lay in between. The V gene's germline CDR1 is DFQATT and CDR2 SNEGSKA (reference sequence). CDR3 sequence: CSARDSWDSTDTQYF. CDR3 DNA sequence: TGCAGTGCTAGAGATTCGTGGGATAGCACAGATACGCAGTATTTT.

J is TRBJ2-1 and V is TRBV15; TRBD2 agrees at 8 bases. The CDR3 runs 17 residues. The V gene's germline CDR1 is LNHNV and CDR2 YYDKDF (reference sequence). V lost 0 bases to trimming and J lost 7 bases; unmatched junction nucleotides: 11. The CDR3 loop is CATSRDDGSGILNEQFF. CDR3 bases: TGTGCCACCAGCAGAGATGATGGTAGCGGGATTCTTAATGAGCAGTTCTTC.

In this sample, this clonotype turned up many times. V is TRBV5-6 and J is TRBJ2-3, with unresolved D. CDR1 is SGHDT, CDR2 YYEEEE, per germline. The V and J ends lost 5 bases and 6 bases respectively, with 19 bases between them. This CDR3 comprises 15 residues. Here the CDR3 reads CASRPTGHAADTQYF. CDR3 in DNA: TGTGCCAGCAGGCCTACCGGGCACGCTGCGGATACGCAGTATTTT.

This clonotype was found many times. V and J are TRBV5-1 and TRBJ2-1; the D call may be TRBD1 or TRBD2 (5 bases each). The CDR3 has 14 amino acids. V gave up 4 bases and J gave up 0 bases, with 8 bases separating them. The V gene's germline CDR1 is SGHRS and CDR2 YFSETQ. CDR3 in DNA: TGCGCCAGCAGCGGGACGGTCTCCTACAATGAGCAGTTCTTC. Residues: CASSGTVSYNEQFF.

V gene TRBV3-1 combines with J gene TRBJ1-6, with TRBD1 as a possible D gene (6 bases). The germline V and J ends were trimmed by 4 bases and 12 bases, with 19 bases remaining between them. Per germline, CDR1 LGHDT and CDR2 YNNKEL (reference sequence). CDR3 size: 15 residues. The CDR3 protein is CASSRTGTSNRPLHF. DNA of the CDR3: TGTGCCAGCAGCCGGACCGGGACATCCAATCGACCCCTCCACTTT.

This clonotype was seen ten or more times. The V gene is TRBV9, the J gene TRBJ1-2; the match to TRBD1 covers 7 bases. The CDR3 contains 14 residues. With V trimmed by 0 bases and J by 4 bases, 3 bases remained unmatched. In germline, CDR1 is SGDLS, CDR2 YYNGEE. The CDR3 DNA sequence: TGTGCCAGCAGCGTAGGGACAGGCGGCTATGGCTACACCTTC. Protein product: CASSVGTGGYGYTF.

This clonotype was found many times. In nucleotides, the CDR3 is TGTGCCAGCAGTCCATTTAGCGGGAAAAACGACGAGCAGTACTTC. This translates into CASSPFSGKNDEQYF. The chain links TRBV2 to TRBJ2-7; 8 bases are shared with TRBD2. Germline CDR1 and CDR2: SNHLY and FYNNEI. V dropped 5 bases and J dropped 5; count of bases not matched to a gene: 11. The CDR3 is 15 amino acids.

The V gene is TRBV7-9, the J gene TRBJ2-1; 12 positions agree with TRBD2. The V segment lost 2 bases and the J segment 0 bases; nucleotides outside the gene matches: 14. Germline CDR1 is SEHNR and CDR2 is FQNEAQ (reference sequence). The CDR3 is 21 amino acids. The CDR3 here is CASSLTTWTSGIPSSYNEQFF. DNA for the CDR3: TGTGCCAGCAGCTTAACCACTTGGACTAGCGGGATACCTAGCTCCTACAATGAGCAGTTCTTC.

This clonotype showed up many times. The gene calls are TRBV18 and TRBJ1-1; no definite D call. The CDR3 runs to 15 residues. V was trimmed by 3 bases and J by 0 bases, leaving 11 bases between them. Per the germline V gene, CDR1 is KGHSH and CDR2 is LQKENI. As DNA, the CDR3 is TGTGCCAGCTCACCCCTACAGAACCTGAACACTGAAGCTTTCTTT. The encoded protein is CASSPLQNLNTEAFF.

V is TRBV10-3 and J is TRBJ2-2, with 9 bases that match TRBD1. CDR1 is ENHRY, CDR2 SYGVKD, per germline. With 7 bases clipped from V and 3 bases from J, the junction kept 15 bases outside the gene matches. CDR3 size: 18 residues. CDR3 in DNA: TGTGCCATCACCATGACTCCCCCACAGGGGGCGTACACCGGGGAGCTGTTTTTT. Amino acids: CAITMTPPQGAYTGELFF.

The V and J genes are TRBV5-1 and TRBJ1-4; D perhaps matches TRBD1 (5 bases). This CDR3 spans 17 amino acids. CDR1 SGHRS and CDR2 YFSETQ come from the germline V gene. Trimming shortened V by 2 bases and J by 4 bases, and 18 bases separated the two germline ends. The CDR3 nucleotides are TGCGCCAGCAGCTTAATACCAGGGCTTTCGGGTAATGAAAAACTGTTTTTT. Its translation: CASSLIPGLSGNEKLFF.

The table lists this clonotype with a few counts. V and J are TRBV12-3 or TRBV12-4 and TRBJ2-7; D not certain. This CDR3 is 11 amino acids long. V was clipped by 3 bases and J by 6 bases, with 6 bases between them. The CDR3 protein is CASSFNGEQYF. DNA for the CDR3: TGTGCCAGCAGTTTTAATGGCGAGCAGTACTTC.

This rearrangement joins TRBV18 to TRBJ2-2, with unresolved D. CDR1 and CDR2 (germline): KGHSH, LQKENI. Trimming removed 2 bases at V and 1 base at J, with 8 bases between. This CDR3 has 15 amino acids. The CDR3 protein is CASSPKQQNTGELFF. In nucleotides, the CDR3 is TGTGCCAGCTCACCAAAACAGCAGAACACCGGGGAGCTGTTTTTT.

This clonotype appeared a single time. This may arise from a read error, as a much more abundant clone is one base away. V is TRBV30 and J is TRBJ1-2; D uncertain. Germline V gene sequence: CDR1 GTSNPN, CDR2 SVGIG (reference sequence). Trimming stripped 4 bases from V and 5 bases from J, with 17 bases between. The CDR3 has 14 amino acids. The CDR3: CAWTRNSDEYGYTF. As DNA, the CDR3 is TGTGCCTGGACAAGAAACAGCGATGAATATGGCTACACCTTC. The full variable domain, with the rest looked up from reference TRBV30 and TRBJ1-2, is SQTIHQWPATLVQPVGSPLSLECTVEGTSNPNLYWYRQAAGRGLQLLFYSVGIGQISSEVPQNLSASRPQDRQFILSSKKLLLSDSGFYLCAWTRNSDEYGYTFGSGTRLTVV.

The J gene is TRBJ2-1, the V gene TRBV27, with 7 bases lining up with TRBD1. CDR1 and CDR2 from the germline V gene are MNHEY and SMNVEV (reference sequence). The V segment lost 4 bases and the J segment 2 bases; nucleotides outside the gene matches: 11. There are 17 residues in the CDR3. The CDR3 DNA sequence: TGTGCCAGCAGTTCAGGACAGGACCTTCTCACCTACAATGAGCAGTTCTTC. The encoded protein is CASSSGQDLLTYNEQFF.

The sample holds a few counts of this clonotype. The chain recombines TRBV4-1 with TRBJ1-1; TRBD1 is a possible D gene (6 bases). The length of the CDR3 is 15 residues. Per germline, CDR1 MGHRA and CDR2 YSYEKL. Trimming removed 1 base at V and 0 bases at J, with 9 bases between. CDR3 amino acids: CASSQVGGMNTEAFF. In DNA form, the CDR3 reads TGCGCCAGCAGCCAAGTTGGGGGCATGAACACTGAAGCTTTCTTT.

This clonotype was seen ten or more times. The V and J genes are TRBV28 and TRBJ2-3; perhaps TRBD1 as D (6 bases). The V and J ends lost 7 bases and 1 base respectively, with 24 bases between them. CDR1 is MDHEN and CDR2 is SYDVKM in the germline V gene. This CDR3 contains 18 residues. CDR3 region: CASIPFYGGSFGTDTQYF. CDR3 bases: TGTGCCAGCATCCCATTTTATGGGGGCTCTTTTGGCACAGATACGCAGTATTTT. Full variable domain (outside the CDR3, taken from reference TRBV28 and TRBJ2-3): DVKVTQSSRYLVKRTGEKVFLECVQDMDHENMFWYRQDPGLGLRLIYFSYDVKMKEKGDIPEGYSVSREKKERFSLILESASTNQTSMYLCASIPFYGGSFGTDTQYFGPGTRLTVL.

This clonotype has a handful of counts. This chain joins TRBV29-1 and TRBJ1-2; 7 bases are shared with TRBD1. This CDR3 region has 14 residues. J lost 1 base, V lost 3 bases, and 5 bases had no gene match. Germline CDR1 and CDR2: SQVTM and ANQGSEA. The CDR3 region has the DNA TGCAGCGTTGACCCGGGACAGAGTAACTATGGCTACACCTTC. The encoded protein is CSVDPGQSNYGYTF.

This chain uses TRBV12-3 or TRBV12-4 with TRBJ2-2; D possibly corresponds to TRBD1 (5 bases). The CDR3 runs to 14 residues. The V and J ends lost 7 bases and 1 base respectively, with 10 bases between them. The CDR3 sequence: CASKKQGNTGELFF. The CDR3 DNA is TGTGCCAGCAAGAAGCAGGGGAACACCGGGGAGCTGTTTTTT.

This clonotype was observed a few times. The CDR3 DNA reads TGTGCCAGCAGCGTAGATAGCGGGAGTAACGAGCAGTACTTC. Protein: CASSVDSGSNEQYF. The chain carries TRBV9 and TRBJ2-7; TRBD2 matches 9 bases. Unmatched junction bases numbered 3, after V lost 0 bases and J lost 5 bases. There are 14 residues in the CDR3. Germline loops: CDR1 SGDLS, CDR2 YYNGEE.